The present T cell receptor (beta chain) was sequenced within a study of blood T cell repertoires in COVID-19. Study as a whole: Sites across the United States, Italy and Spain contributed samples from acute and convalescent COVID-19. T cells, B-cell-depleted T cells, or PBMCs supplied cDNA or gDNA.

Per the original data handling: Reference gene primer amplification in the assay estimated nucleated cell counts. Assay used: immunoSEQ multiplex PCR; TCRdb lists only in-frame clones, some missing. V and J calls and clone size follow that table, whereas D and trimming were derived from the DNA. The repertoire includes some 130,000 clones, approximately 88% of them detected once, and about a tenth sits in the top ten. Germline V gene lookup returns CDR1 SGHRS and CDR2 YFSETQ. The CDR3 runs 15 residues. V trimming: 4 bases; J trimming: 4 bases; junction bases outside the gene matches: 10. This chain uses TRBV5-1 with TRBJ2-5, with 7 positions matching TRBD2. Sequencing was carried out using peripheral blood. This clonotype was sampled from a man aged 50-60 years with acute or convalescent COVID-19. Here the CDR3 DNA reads TGCGCCAGCAGCACTAGGGACTATCCCCCAGAGACCCAGTACTTC. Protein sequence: CASSTRDYPPETQYF.